The TCR beta chain under discussion was sequenced for a study of T cell responses to AZD1222 COVID-19 vaccine. TCRdb's table, derived via immunoSEQ multiplex PCR, lists solely in-frame clones and lacks some. The sample includes under 150,000 clones, roughly 91% seen only once; the top ten take approximately 27%. Sequenced material: peripheral blood, taken on day 0 of AZD1222 vaccination. The receptor was isolated from an adult in good health.

As DNA, the CDR3 is TGTGCCAGCAGCCAGACAGGGAATAATTCACCCCTCCACTTT. It codes for CASSQTGNNSPLHF. The chain links TRBV7-9 to TRBJ1-6; 7 nucleotides line up with TRBD1. The CDR3 contains 14 residues. The V gene end was trimmed by 5 bases and the J gene end by 5 bases; junction bases not matched to a gene: 3. Per the germline V gene, CDR1 is SEHNR and CDR2 is FQNEAQ (reference sequence). The whole variable domain, filled in from reference TRBV7-9 and TRBJ1-6, reads DTGVSQNPRHKITKRGQNVTFRCDPISEHNRLYWYRQTLGQGPEFLTYFQNEAQLEKSRLLSDRFSAERPKGSFSTLEIQRTEQGDSAMYLCASSQTGNNSPLHFGNGTRLTVT.